The 8 T cell receptor beta chains presented below share a single source sample, sequenced in a study of blood T cell repertoires in COVID-19. Clones were read by immunoSEQ multiplex PCR, and TCRdb kept only the in-frame ones, dropping some. The sample shows approximately 220,000 clones, 80% to 90% of them seen only once. Sequenced material: peripheral blood. The source of these receptors is a woman in her seventies with acute or convalescent COVID-19.

In its sample, this clone was seen many times. The gene calls are TRBV5-4 and TRBJ1-3; possible D gene TRBD1, 5 bases. Per germline, CDR1 SGHNT and CDR2 YYREEE (reference sequence). The V end lost 4 bases, the J end lost 1 base, and 18 bases lay between the germline ends. This CDR3 contains 17 residues. This chain's CDR3 is CASSPMGQPASGNTIYF. CDR3 bases: TGTGCCAGCAGCCCTATGGGGCAGCCAGCTTCTGGAAACACCATATATTTT. The entire variable domain, with the rest obtained from reference TRBV5-4 and TRBJ1-3, is as follows: ETGVTQSPTHLIKTRGQQVTLRCSSQSGHNTVSWYQQALGQGPQFIFQYYREEENGRGNFPPRFSGLQFPNYSSELNVNALELDDSALYLCASSPMGQPASGNTIYFGEGSWLTVV.

This clone was counted only a few times. The V gene is TRBV6-1, the J gene TRBJ2-5, with D perhaps TRBD2 (6 bases). This CDR3 spans 14 amino acids. Trimming left V 2 bases short and J 5 bases short, with 12 bases between. Germline V gene lookup returns CDR1 MNHNS and CDR2 SASEGT. The CDR3 sequence is CASSEIWGVETQYF. CDR3 DNA: TGTGCCAGCAGTGAAATTTGGGGGGTGGAGACCCAGTACTTC.

The gene calls are TRBV7-2 and TRBJ2-6; D might be TRBD1 (5 bases). V lost 0 bases to trimming and J lost 0 bases, with 12 bases between them. The CDR3 has 18 residues. Germline V lookup: CDR1 SGHTA, CDR2 FQGNSA. The CDR3 DNA reads as TGTGCCAGCAGCTTAGCGGGCAGGGCGAGCTCTGGGGCCAACGTCCTGACTTTC. Translated: CASSLAGRASSGANVLTF.

The V and J genes are TRBV4-1 and TRBJ2-7, with 7 positions matching TRBD2. In germline, CDR1 is MGHRA, CDR2 YSYEKL. This CDR3 contains 15 residues. V gave up 1 base and J gave up 3 bases; unmatched junction bases: 6. DNA of the CDR3: TGCGCCAGCAGCCAAGGAGCGGGGAGAGTCTACGAGCAGTACTTC. Translated, it gives CASSQGAGRVYEQYF.

This chain uses TRBV6-2 or TRBV6-3 with TRBJ1-2; D is possibly TRBD1 (6 bases). V lost 5 bases and J 4 bases, leaving 14 bases between the germline ends. CDR3 length: 14 amino acids. CDR1 is MNHEY, CDR2 SVGEGT, per germline. Here the CDR3 DNA reads TGTGCCAGCAGTCCCCGGACAGAACTCTATGGCTACACCTTC. Its protein product is CASSPRTELYGYTF.

V and J are TRBV4-3 and TRBJ1-2; 7 nucleotides line up with TRBD1. With V trimmed by 2 bases and J by 5 bases, 8 bases remained unmatched. The CDR3 has 15 amino acids. Germline V gene sequence: CDR1 LGHNA, CDR2 YSLEER. The CDR3 loop is CASSQITGAGYGYTF. The CDR3 nucleotides read TGCGCCAGCAGCCAAATCACAGGGGCAGGTTATGGCTACACCTTC.

At least ten counts were recorded for this clone. The CDR3 sequence is CASSYQDRGSSPLHF. In DNA form, the CDR3 reads TGTGCCAGCAGTTACCAAGACAGGGGTAGCTCACCCCTCCACTTT. V usage is TRBV6-5 and J usage is TRBJ1-6; 8 bases are shared with TRBD1. V lost 2 bases, J lost 10 bases, and 7 bases stayed unmatched. The CDR3 loop spans 15 amino acids. Per the germline V gene, CDR1 is MNHEY and CDR2 is SVGAGI.

V gene TRBV5-1 combines with J gene TRBJ1-1; unclear D gene. This CDR3 has 14 residues. Germline assignment: CDR1 SGHRS and CDR2 YFSETQ. Trimming cost V 2 bases and J 4 bases, with 12 bases left between them. The DNA for the CDR3 is TGCGCCAGCAGCTTTTCAGGTCACCTCACTGAAGCTTTCTTT. It encodes CASSFSGHLTEAFF.